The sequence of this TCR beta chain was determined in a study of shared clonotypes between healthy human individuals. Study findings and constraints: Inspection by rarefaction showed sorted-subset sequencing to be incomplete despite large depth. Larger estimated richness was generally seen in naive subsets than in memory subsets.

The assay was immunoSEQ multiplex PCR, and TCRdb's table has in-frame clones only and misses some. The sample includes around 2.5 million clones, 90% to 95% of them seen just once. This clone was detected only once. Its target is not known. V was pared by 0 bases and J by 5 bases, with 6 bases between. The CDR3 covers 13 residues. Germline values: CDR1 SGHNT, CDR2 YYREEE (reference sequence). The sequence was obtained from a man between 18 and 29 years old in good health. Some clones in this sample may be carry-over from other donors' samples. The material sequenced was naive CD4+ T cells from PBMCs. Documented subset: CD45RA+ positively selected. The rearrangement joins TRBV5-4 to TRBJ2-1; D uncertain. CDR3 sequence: CASSLALDNEQFF. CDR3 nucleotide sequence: TGTGCCAGCAGCTTGGCTTTGGACAATGAGCAGTTCTTC.